The rows below give T cell receptor beta chains drawn from one sample of a study of blood T cell repertoires in COVID-19. Only in-frame clones appear in the TCRdb table, and some are missing; sequencing was by immunoSEQ multiplex PCR. This table holds 250,000 to 350,000 clones, 80% to 90% found once. The specimen sequenced was PBMCs or T cells enriched from blood (not recorded which). Every receptor here comes from a young woman who had recovered from COVID-19. Both conserved end residues are part of each CDR3. A D gene is named only where the DNA matches it firmly. Size is stated for part of the rows, as once, few or many counts, or as a class when the clone is expanded.

clone_size j_call v_call d_call cdr3_aa cdr3_nt
- TRBJ2-7 TRBV7-9 TRBD1 CASSLYLPGTGGGGDEQYF TGTGCCAGCAGCTTATACCTCCCCGGGACAGGGGGCGGCGGGGACGAGCAGTACTTC
once TRBJ2-3 TRBV5-5 - CASSFGPADTQYF TGTGCCAGCAGCTTTGGGCCAGCAGATACGCAGTATTTT
- TRBJ2-7 TRBV7-9 - CASSSGESSYEQYF TGTGCCAGCAGCTCAGGGGAAAGCTCCTACGAGCAGTACTTC
- TRBJ1-5 TRBV30 - CAWRRGGRSNQPQHF TGTGCCTGGAGACGCGGGGGGAGAAGCAATCAGCCCCAGCATTTT
- TRBJ2-7 TRBV12-3/TRBV12-4 TRBD1 CASTAGQGREQYF TGTGCCAGCACCGCCGGACAGGGAAGGGAGCAGTACTTC
- TRBJ1-2 TRBV15 TRBD1 CATTKGASLLYGYTF TGTGCCACCACTAAGGGGGCCTCGCTCCTCTATGGCTACACCTTC
- TRBJ1-6 TRBV11-3 TRBD1 CASRLKGARCSPLHF TGTGCCAGCAGACTCAAGGGGGCTCGGTGTTCACCCCTCCACTTT
- TRBJ1-2 TRBV5-4 - CASSFNSYGYTF TGTGCCAGCAGCTTTAACAGCTATGGCTACACCTTC
- TRBJ1-1 TRBV6-1 TRBD1 CASSEPGGGFRAFF TGTGCCAGCAGTGAACCAGGGGGCGGCTTTAGGGCTTTCTTT
- TRBJ1-1 TRBV28 - CAGTSTDRNTEAFF TGTGCCGGGACCTCGACGGACAGGAACACTGAAGCTTTCTTT
- TRBJ1-2 TRBV11-2 - CASSLDWAVNYGYTF TGTGCCAGCAGCTTAGATTGGGCCGTTAACTATGGCTACACCTTC
once TRBJ1-5 TRBV28 - CASSPWAGEGQPQHF TGTGCCAGCAGTCCCTGGGCAGGGGAGGGTCAGCCCCAGCATTTT
- TRBJ2-4 TRBV28 - CASSLGPPGIMDF TGTGCCAGCAGTTTAGGACCCCCCGGGATTATGGACTTC
- TRBJ1-2 TRBV9 - CASSARGNYGYTF TGTGCCAGCAGCGCCAGGGGCAACTATGGCTACACCTTC
- TRBJ1-6 TRBV19 - CASSPRGGGRNSPLHF TGTGCCAGTAGTCCCCGAGGGGGGGGCCGGAATTCACCCCTCCACTTT
- TRBJ1-2 TRBV9 TRBD1 CASSPTGGNYGYTF TGTGCCAGCAGCCCTACAGGGGGGAACTATGGCTACACCTTC
- TRBJ1-1 TRBV30 - CAWREGQGTEAFF TGTGCCTGGCGAGAGGGCCAGGGCACTGAAGCTTTCTTT
- TRBJ1-4 TRBV19 - CASSIDRAGLEKLFF TGTGCCAGTAGTATAGATCGGGCAGGGCTTGAAAAACTGTTTTTT